The present entry profiles one TCR beta chain with its context. The V gene's germline CDR1 is SGHNT and CDR2 YYREEE (reference sequence). This CDR3 is 16 amino acids long. The ends lost 1 base at V and 2 bases at J; junction bases unmatched: 1. This specimen belongs to a study of blood T cell repertoires in COVID-19. Across the study: In each case, the material was cDNA or gDNA derived from T cells, B-cell-depleted T cells, or PBMCs.

In terms of age and location, participants ranged from roughly 18 to 90 years and lived in about 25 US areas. Clinical histories supplied by participants themselves formed the basis of cohort assignment. TCRdb keeps only in-frame clones here, not all; method: immunoSEQ multiplex PCR. Of approximately 260,000 clones in the sample, roughly 85% were seen once. This TCR came from a woman between 45 and 65 years old who had been exposed to COVID-19. The V gene is TRBV5-4, the J gene TRBJ1-3, with 12 bases identical to TRBD1. The source material was PBMCs or T cells enriched from blood (not recorded which). The chain's CDR3 is CASSLRDRGPGNTIYF. The CDR3 DNA reads as TGTGCCAGCAGCTTGAGGGACAGGGGGCCTGGAAACACCATATATTTT.